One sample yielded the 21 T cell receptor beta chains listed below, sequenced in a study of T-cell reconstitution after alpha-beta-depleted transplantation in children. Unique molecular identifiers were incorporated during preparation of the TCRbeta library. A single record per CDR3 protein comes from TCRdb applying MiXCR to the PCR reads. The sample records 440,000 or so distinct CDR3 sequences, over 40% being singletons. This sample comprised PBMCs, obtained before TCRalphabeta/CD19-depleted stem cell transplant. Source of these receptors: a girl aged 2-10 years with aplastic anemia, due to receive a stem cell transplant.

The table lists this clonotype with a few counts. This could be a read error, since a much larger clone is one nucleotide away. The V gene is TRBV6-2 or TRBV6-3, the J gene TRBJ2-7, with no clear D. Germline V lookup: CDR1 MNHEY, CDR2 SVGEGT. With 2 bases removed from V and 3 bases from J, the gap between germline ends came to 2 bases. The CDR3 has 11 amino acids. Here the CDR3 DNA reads TGTGCCAGCAGTTACCTCTACGAGCAGTACTTC. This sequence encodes CASSYLYEQYF.

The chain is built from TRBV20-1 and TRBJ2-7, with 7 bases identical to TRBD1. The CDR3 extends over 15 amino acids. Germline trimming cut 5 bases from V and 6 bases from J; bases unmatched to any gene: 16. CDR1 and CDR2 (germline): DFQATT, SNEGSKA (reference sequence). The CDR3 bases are TGCAGTGCTCGCAGTGTAAGACAGGGTTACGGCGAGCAGTACTTC. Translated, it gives CSARSVRQGYGEQYF.

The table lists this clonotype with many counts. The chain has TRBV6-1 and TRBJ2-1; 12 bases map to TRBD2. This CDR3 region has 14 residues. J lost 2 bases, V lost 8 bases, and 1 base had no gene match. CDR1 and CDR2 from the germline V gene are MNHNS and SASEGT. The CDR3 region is CASRLAGAYNEQFF. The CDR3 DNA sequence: TGTGCCAGCCGACTAGCGGGAGCCTACAATGAGCAGTTCTTC.

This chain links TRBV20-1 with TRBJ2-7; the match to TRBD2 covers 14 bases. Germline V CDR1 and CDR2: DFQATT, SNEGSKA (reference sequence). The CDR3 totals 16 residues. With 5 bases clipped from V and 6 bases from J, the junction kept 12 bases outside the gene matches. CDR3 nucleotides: TGCAGTGCTCCACCGTTGGGGACTAGCGGGAGATTCGAGCAGTACTTC. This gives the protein CSAPPLGTSGRFEQYF.

The CDR3 loop reads CSARAGGPTYEQYF. CDR3 DNA: TGCAGTGCTAGAGCAGGGGGACCCACCTACGAGCAGTACTTC. The gene calls are TRBV20-1 and TRBJ2-7, with 7 bases fitting TRBD1. From germline, CDR1 is DFQATT and CDR2 SNEGSKA (reference sequence). Trimming at V came to 1 base and at J to 2 bases, leaving 5 bases not matched to a gene. This CDR3 is 14 amino acids long.

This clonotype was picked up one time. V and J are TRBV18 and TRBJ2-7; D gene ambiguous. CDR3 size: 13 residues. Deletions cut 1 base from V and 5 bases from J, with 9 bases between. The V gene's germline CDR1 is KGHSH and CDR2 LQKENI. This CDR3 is CASSPRSSNEQYF. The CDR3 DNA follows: TGTGCCAGCTCACCACGGAGTTCAAACGAGCAGTACTTC.

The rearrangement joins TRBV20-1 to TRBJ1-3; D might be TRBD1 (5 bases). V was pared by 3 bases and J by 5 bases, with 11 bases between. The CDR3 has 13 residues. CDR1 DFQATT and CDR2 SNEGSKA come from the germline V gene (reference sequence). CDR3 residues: CSARMDKRNTIYF. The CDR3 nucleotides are TGCAGTGCTAGGATGGACAAGAGAAACACCATATATTTT.

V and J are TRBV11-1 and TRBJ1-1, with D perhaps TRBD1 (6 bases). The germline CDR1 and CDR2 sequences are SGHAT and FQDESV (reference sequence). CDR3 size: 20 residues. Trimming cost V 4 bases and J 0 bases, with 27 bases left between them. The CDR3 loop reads CASSSLRTAPSYNMNTEAFF. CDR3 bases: TGTGCCAGCAGCTCGTTGCGGACAGCCCCCTCCTACAACATGAACACTGAAGCTTTCTTT.

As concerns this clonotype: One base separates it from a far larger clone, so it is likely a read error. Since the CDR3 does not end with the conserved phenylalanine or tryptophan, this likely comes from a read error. The CDR3 loop reads CASSLVYNEQFY. CDR3 coding DNA: TGCGCCAGCAGCTTGGTCTACAATGAGCAGTTCTAC. V usage is TRBV5-1 and J usage is TRBJ2-1; the D is unclear. Germline CDR1 reads SGHRS; CDR2 reads YFSETQ. Trimming took 0 bases from V and 3 from J, leaving 1 base between them. CDR3 length: 12 residues.

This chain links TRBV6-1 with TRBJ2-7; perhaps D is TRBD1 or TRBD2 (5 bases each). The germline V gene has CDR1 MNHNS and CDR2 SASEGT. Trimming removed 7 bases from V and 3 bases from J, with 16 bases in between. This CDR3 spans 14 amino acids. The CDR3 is CASMTPGTVYEQYF. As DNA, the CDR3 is TGTGCCAGCATGACCCCCGGGACGGTCTACGAGCAGTACTTC.

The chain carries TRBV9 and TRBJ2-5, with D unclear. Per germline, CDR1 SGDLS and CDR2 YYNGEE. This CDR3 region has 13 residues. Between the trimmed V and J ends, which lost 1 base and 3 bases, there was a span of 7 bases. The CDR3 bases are TGTGCCAGCAGCGTAAGGCCAGAAGAGACCCAGTACTTC. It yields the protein CASSVRPEETQYF.

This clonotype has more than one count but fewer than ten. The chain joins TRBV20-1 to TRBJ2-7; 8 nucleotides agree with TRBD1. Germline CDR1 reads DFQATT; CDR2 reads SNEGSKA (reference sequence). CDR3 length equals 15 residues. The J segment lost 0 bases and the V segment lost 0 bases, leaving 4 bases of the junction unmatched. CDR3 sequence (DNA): TGCAGTGCTAGAGATAGGGACAGGAGCTCCTACGAGCAGTACTTC. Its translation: CSARDRDRSSYEQYF.

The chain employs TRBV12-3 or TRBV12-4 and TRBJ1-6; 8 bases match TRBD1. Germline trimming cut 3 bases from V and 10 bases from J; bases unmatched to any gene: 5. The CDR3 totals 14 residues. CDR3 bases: TGTGCCAGCAGTTTGGGGACAGGCGCATCACCCCTCCACTTT. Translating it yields CASSLGTGASPLHF.

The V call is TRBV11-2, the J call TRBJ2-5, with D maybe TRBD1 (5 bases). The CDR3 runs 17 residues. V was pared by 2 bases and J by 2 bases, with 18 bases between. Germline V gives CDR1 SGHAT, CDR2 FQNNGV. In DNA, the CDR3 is TGTGCCAGCAGCTTACGTCGTGCGACAGCAGGACAAGAGACCCAGTACTTC. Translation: CASSLRRATAGQETQYF.

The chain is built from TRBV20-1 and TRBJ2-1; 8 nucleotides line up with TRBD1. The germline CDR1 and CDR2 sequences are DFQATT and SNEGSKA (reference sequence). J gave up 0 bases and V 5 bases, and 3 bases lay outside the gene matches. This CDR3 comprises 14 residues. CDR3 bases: TGCAGTGCTTATGACAGGGGCTCCTACAATGAGCAGTTCTTC. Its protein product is CSAYDRGSYNEQFF.

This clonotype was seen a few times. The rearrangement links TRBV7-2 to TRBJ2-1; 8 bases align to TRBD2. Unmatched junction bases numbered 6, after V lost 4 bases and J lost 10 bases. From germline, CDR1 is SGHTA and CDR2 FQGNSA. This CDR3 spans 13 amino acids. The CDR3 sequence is CASSSGRGGEQFF. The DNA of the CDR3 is TGTGCCAGCAGCTCCGGGAGGGGCGGGGAGCAGTTCTTC.

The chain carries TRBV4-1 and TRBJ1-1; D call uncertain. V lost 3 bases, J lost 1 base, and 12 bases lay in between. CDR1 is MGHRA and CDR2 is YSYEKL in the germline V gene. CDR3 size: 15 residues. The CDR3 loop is CASSQVNAGNTEAFF. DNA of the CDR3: TGCGCCAGCAGCCAGGTCAACGCAGGGAACACTGAAGCTTTCTTT.

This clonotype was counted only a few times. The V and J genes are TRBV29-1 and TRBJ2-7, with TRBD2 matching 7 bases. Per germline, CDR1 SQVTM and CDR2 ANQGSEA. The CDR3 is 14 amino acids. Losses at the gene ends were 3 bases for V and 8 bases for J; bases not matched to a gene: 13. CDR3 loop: CSVEGVRGESKQYF. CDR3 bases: TGCAGCGTTGAGGGCGTACGGGGGGAGAGCAAGCAGTACTTC.

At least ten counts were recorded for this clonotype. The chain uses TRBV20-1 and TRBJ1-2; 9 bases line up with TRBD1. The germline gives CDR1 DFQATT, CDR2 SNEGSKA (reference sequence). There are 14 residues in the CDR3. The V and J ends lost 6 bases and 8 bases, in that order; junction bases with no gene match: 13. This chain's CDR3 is CSAQEGQGSRGYTF. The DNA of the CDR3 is TGCAGTGCCCAAGAGGGACAGGGATCTCGAGGCTACACCTTC.

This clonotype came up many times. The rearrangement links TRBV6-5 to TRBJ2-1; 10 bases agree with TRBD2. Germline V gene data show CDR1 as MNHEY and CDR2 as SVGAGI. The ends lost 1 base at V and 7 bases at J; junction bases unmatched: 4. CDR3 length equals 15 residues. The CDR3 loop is CASSYLAGGRNEQFF. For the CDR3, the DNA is TGTGCCAGCAGTTACTTAGCGGGAGGCCGGAATGAGCAGTTCTTC.

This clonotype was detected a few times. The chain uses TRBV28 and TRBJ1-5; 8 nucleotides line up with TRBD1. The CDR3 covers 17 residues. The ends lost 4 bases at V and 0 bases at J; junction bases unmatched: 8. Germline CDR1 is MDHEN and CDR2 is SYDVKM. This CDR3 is CASSWGQEPYSNQPQHF. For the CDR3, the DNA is TGTGCCAGCAGTTGGGGACAGGAACCCTATAGCAATCAGCCCCAGCATTTT.